This TCR beta chain was found in a study of response to subunit inactivated influenza vaccine. Study results and caveats: Each seasonal influenza vaccination, the authors suggested, recruits few new T cells.

A word on this clonotype: Its specificity is unknown.

CDR3 length: 15 residues. Trimming shortened V by 8 bases and J by 2 bases, and 15 bases separated the two germline ends. From the RT-PCR reads, TCRdb called clonotypes with MiXCR, one entry per CDR3 protein. The sample has approximately 700,000 distinct CDR3 sequences, 15% to 19% seen once. V usage is TRBV12-3 or TRBV12-4 and J usage is TRBJ2-2, with D perhaps TRBD1 or TRBD2 (6 bases each). This receptor was obtained from a man in his forties or fifties who received an inactivated influenza vaccine. Specimen: PBMCs from blood, collected 11 to 12 days after vaccination. CDR3 in DNA: TGTGCCAGCTTATTTGGGGGGCAAAACACCGGGGAGCTGTTTTTT. It yields the protein CASLFGGQNTGELFF.